The clone carrying this T cell receptor beta chain came up once. This specimen comes from a study of cytomegalovirus exposure and HLA in healthy donors. The CDR3 has 15 amino acids. V gave up 4 bases and J gave up 5 bases; unmatched junction bases: 9. From germline, CDR1 is SGDLS and CDR2 YYNGEE. PCR was performed using 60 Vbeta and 13 Jbeta primers. TCRdb's copy holds only in-frame clones and misses some; the assay was immunoSEQ multiplex PCR. This table holds more than 85,000 clones, 78% found once. Sequenced: PBMCs. The clonotype was recovered from a man in his thirties or forties in good health and CMV-seronegative. The V gene is TRBV9, the J gene TRBJ2-7; 10 bases are shared with TRBD1. CDR3 sequence: CASSPTTGGWDEQYF. The CDR3 DNA is TGTGCCAGCAGCCCCACGACAGGGGGCTGGGACGAGCAGTACTTC.